The 21 T cell receptor beta chains given below trace back to one sample, sequenced in a study of shared clonotypes between healthy human individuals. Here immunoSEQ multiplex PCR was the method, and the copy in TCRdb shows in-frame clones only, minus some. The repertoire holds some 1.5 million clones, with around 97% as singletons. Sequencing used naive CD4+ T cells sorted from blood. Subset denoted: CD45RA+ positively selected. The receptors stem from a man aged 25-45 years in good health.

The chain recombines TRBV6-5 with TRBJ1-1, with TRBD1 as a possible D gene (6 bases). CDR1 is MNHEY and CDR2 is SVGAGI in the germline V gene. The CDR3 runs to 15 residues. Trimming pared 7 bases from V and 5 bases from J, leaving 20 bases between. CDR3 nucleotide sequence: TGTGCCAGCACCCCTAAACAGGGTTTTTTTACTGAAGCTTTCTTT. The encoded protein is CASTPKQGFFTEAFF.

The V and J genes are TRBV30 and TRBJ1-2; the D is unclear. The CDR3 consists of 14 residues. With 3 bases removed from V and 4 bases from J, the gap between germline ends came to 15 bases. Looked up from germline, CDR1 is GTSNPN and CDR2 is SVGIG (reference sequence). The CDR3 region is CAWSPLARGYGYTF. In nucleotides, the CDR3 is TGTGCCTGGAGCCCCCTGGCGCGGGGCTATGGCTACACCTTC. Complete variable domain (other parts from reference TRBV30 and TRBJ1-2): SQTIHQWPATLVQPVGSPLSLECTVEGTSNPNLYWYRQAAGRGLQLLFYSVGIGQISSEVPQNLSASRPQDRQFILSSKKLLLSDSGFYLCAWSPLARGYGYTFGSGTRLTVV.

This chain connects TRBV4-3 to TRBJ2-3, with D uncertain. Germline loops: CDR1 LGHNA, CDR2 YSLEER. CDR3 length: 15 amino acids. The ends were cut back, 1 base at V and 4 bases at J, with 12 bases in the middle. The CDR3 nucleotides are TGCGCCAGCAGCCAAGGGCCTAGTGTCGCAGATACGCAGTATTTT. It is translated as CASSQGPSVADTQYF.

This clone was counted a few times. This chain connects TRBV4-3 to TRBJ2-7; D not resolved. The CDR3 runs to 13 residues. V was pared by 1 base and J by 4 bases, with 8 bases between. CDR1 and CDR2 (germline): LGHNA, YSLEER. The CDR3 bases are TGCGCCAGCAGCCAAGTGTACGGATACGAGCAGTACTTC. This encodes CASSQVYGYEQYF.

The rearrangement joins TRBV28 to TRBJ1-2, with 9 bases aligning to TRBD1. V lost 6 bases and J lost 7; bases outside the gene matches: 3. There are 12 residues in the CDR3. Germline V gene sequence: CDR1 MDHEN, CDR2 SYDVKM. This CDR3 reads CASRTGGTGYTF. Written as DNA, the CDR3 is TGTGCCAGCAGGACAGGGGGTACTGGCTACACCTTC.

This chain joins TRBV9 and TRBJ2-5, with TRBD2 matching over 10 bases. Germline lookup yields CDR1 SGDLS and CDR2 YYNGEE. Unmatched junction bases numbered 4, after V lost 0 bases and J lost 5 bases. This CDR3 is built from 15 residues. The CDR3 nucleotides read TGTGCCAGCAGCGTAGTGGCTAGCGGGAGTGAGACCCAGTACTTC. Protein: CASSVVASGSETQYF.

In regard to this clone: Other DNA sequences of this sample code for an identical CDR3. This rearrangement joins TRBV7-2 to TRBJ2-1; unclear D gene. Trimming removed 1 base from V and 4 bases from J, with 11 bases in between. The CDR3 extends over 15 amino acids. CDR1 is SGHTA, CDR2 FQGNSA, per germline. The CDR3 region is CASSLGPPSYNEQFF. In nucleotides, the CDR3 is TGTGCCAGCAGCTTAGGGCCTCCTTCTTACAATGAGCAGTTCTTC. Supplemented by reference TRBV7-2 and TRBJ2-1, the full variable domain reads GAGVSQSPSNKVTEKGKDVELRCDPISGHTALYWYRQSLGQGLEFLIYFQGNSAPDKSGLPSDRFSAERTGGSVSTLTIQRTQQEDSAVYLCASSLGPPSYNEQFFGPGTRLTVL.

This chain joins TRBV5-1 and TRBJ2-3; a weak D match, TRBD2 (6 bases). The CDR3 contains 15 residues. The V gene's germline CDR1 is SGHRS and CDR2 YFSETQ. The V and J ends lost 0 bases and 0 bases respectively, with 8 bases between them. CDR3 DNA: TGCGCCAGCAGCTTGGAGGGGACTAGCACAGATACGCAGTATTTT. Its protein is CASSLEGTSTDTQYF.

The chain combines TRBV5-5 with TRBJ2-7, with TRBD2 identical over 10 bases. The CDR3 covers 15 residues. Germline CDR1 SGHKS, CDR2 YYEKEE (reference sequence). After removal of 0 bases from V and 2 bases from J, the junction contained 2 bases not matched to a gene. The CDR3 nucleotides are TGTGCCAGCAGCTTGGCTAGCGGGAGCGCCTACGAGCAGTACTTC. This translates into CASSLASGSAYEQYF.

V is TRBV12-1 and J is TRBJ1-4. TRBV12-1 is reported as a pseudogene. The CDR3 loop spans 13 amino acids. The CDR3 DNA reads TGTGCCAGCAGCTTTTCCACTAATGAAAAACTGTTTTTT. The encoded protein is CASSFSTNEKLFF.

The CDR3 bases are TGTGCCAGCAGTTCTGGGACAGGGGGCTGGGGCGGGGAGCTGTTTTTT. This encodes CASSSGTGGWGGELFF. V usage is TRBV5-4 and J usage is TRBJ2-2; 12 bases agree with TRBD1. Trimming cost V 5 bases and J 7 bases; bases outside gene matches: 9. The CDR3 consists of 16 residues. Germline assignment: CDR1 SGHNT and CDR2 YYREEE (reference sequence).

The J gene is TRBJ1-1, the V gene TRBV5-8; perhaps TRBD1 as D (5 bases). Trimming took 1 base from V and 11 from J, leaving 15 bases between them. Germline values: CDR1 SGHTS, CDR2 YDEGEE. The CDR3 contains 13 residues. The DNA for the CDR3 is TGTGCCAGCAGCTTGAAGGGGCGTCTGTTGGCTTTCTTT. Amino acid sequence: CASSLKGRLLAFF.

The rearrangement joins TRBV28 to TRBJ2-7, with TRBD2 identical over 7 bases. From germline, CDR1 is MDHEN and CDR2 SYDVKM. CDR3 length: 17 amino acids. The V segment lost 3 bases and the J segment 5 bases; nucleotides outside the gene matches: 16. The CDR3 DNA sequence: TGTGCCAGCAGTTTGCGACCGGGCGCGGGGGACGCCGACGAGCAGTACTTC. It encodes CASSLRPGAGDADEQYF.

The V gene is TRBV5-6, the J gene TRBJ2-1, with D unclear. The CDR3 extends over 13 amino acids. The V gene's germline CDR1 is SGHDT and CDR2 YYEEEE. V lost 2 bases and J 12 bases, leaving 15 bases between the germline ends. The CDR3 region is CASSFARFLGQFF. CDR3 nucleotide sequence: TGTGCCAGCAGCTTTGCTAGATTCCTGGGGCAGTTCTTC.

A remark on this clone: Relative to the germline gene, one junction end is altered; a read error may explain this. The chain employs TRBV5-1 and TRBJ2-1; 12 bases agree with TRBD2. CDR1 is SGHRS, CDR2 YFSETQ, per germline. The CDR3 consists of 15 residues. The CDR3 DNA sequence: TGCGCCAGCAGGTCACTAGCGGGAGGATACAGTGAGCAGTTCTTC. It translates to CASRSLAGGYSEQFF.

The chain has TRBV20-1 and TRBJ2-3, with a weak D call TRBD2 (5 bases). The V end was cut by 5 bases, the J end by 4 bases, with 7 bases between. CDR1 and CDR2 from the germline V gene are DFQATT and SNEGSKA (reference sequence). This CDR3 contains 11 residues. CDR3 loop: CSAQRADTQYF. As DNA, the CDR3 is TGCAGTGCTCAGAGGGCAGATACGCAGTATTTT.

This chain connects TRBV6-6 to TRBJ2-7, with D possibly TRBD2 on 5 matching bases. Germline V gives CDR1 MNHNY, CDR2 SVGAGI (reference sequence). The length of the CDR3 is 12 residues. V was trimmed by 2 bases and J by 4 bases, leaving 6 bases between them. CDR3 nucleotide sequence: TGTGCCAGCAGTTACCCGGGGTACGAGCAGTACTTC. Its translation is CASSYPGYEQYF.

This clone was seen a single time. This chain uses TRBV18 with TRBJ2-7; no firm D call. V was shortened by 4 bases and J by 7 bases, with 17 bases between the two germline ends. The CDR3 sequence is 14 residues long. Per the germline V gene, CDR1 is KGHSH and CDR2 is LQKENI. The CDR3 DNA sequence: TGTGCCAGCTCACTTGCCGATAAGAGCAGGGAGCAGTACTTC. This codes for CASSLADKSREQYF.

The chain carries TRBV27 and TRBJ2-7; 10 bases map to TRBD2. Trimming took 5 bases from V and 2 from J; bases not matched to a gene: 9. CDR1 is MNHEY and CDR2 is SMNVEV in the germline V gene (reference sequence). This CDR3 is built from 16 residues. The CDR3 DNA sequence: TGTGCCAGCAGTCTTCTAGCGGGAGAAGCCCCCTACGAGCAGTACTTC. Protein product: CASSLLAGEAPYEQYF.

The CDR3 is CASSPGLSYYNEQFF. In DNA form, the CDR3 reads TGTGCCAGCTCTCCGGGACTTTCGTACTACAATGAGCAGTTCTTC. J is TRBJ2-1 and V is TRBV18; maybe TRBD2 (6 bases). Trimming cost V 6 bases and J 3 bases, with 15 bases left between them. Germline-derived CDR1 and CDR2 are KGHSH and LQKENI. The CDR3 extends over 15 amino acids. Drawing the rest from reference TRBV18 and TRBJ2-1, the complete variable domain is NAGVMQNPRHLVRRRGQEARLRCSPMKGHSHVYWYRQLPEEGLKFMVYLQKENIIDESGMPKERFSAEFPKEGPSILRIQQVVRGDSAAYFCASSPGLSYYNEQFFGPGTRLTVL.

This chain uses TRBV18 with TRBJ2-3; D possibly uses TRBD1 or TRBD2 (5 bases each). The V gene lost 2 bases and the J gene lost 2 bases, with 14 bases spanning the gap. CDR3 size: 16 residues. Germline CDR1 reads KGHSH; CDR2 reads LQKENI. The CDR3 region has the DNA TGTGCCAGCTCACCAGAGGGAACGGGACCCACAGATACGCAGTATTTT. It codes for CASSPEGTGPTDTQYF.